This passage covers 30 T cell receptor beta chains from one sample sequenced in a study of blood T cell repertoires in COVID-19 (dated by TCRdb to the early 2020s). Library creation used the immunoSEQ multiplex PCR assay. The table was pulled from immuneACCESS by TCRdb, which kept in-frame rearrangements only. Such tables lose some clones; where checked, under half of the loss comes from unresolved V genes, and the rest has no known cause. The sample table contains 180,000 or so clones; only one count was recorded for more than 75% of them. Clones ranked in the top ten supply around 9% of the sample. The sequenced material came from PBMCs or T cells enriched from blood (not recorded which). The receptors here all came from a woman in her twenties or thirties who had recovered from COVID-19.

V is TRBV30 and J is TRBJ1-4; D call uncertain. The CDR3 extends over 14 amino acids. Germline V gene sequence: CDR1 GTSNPN, CDR2 SVGIG (reference sequence). V was clipped by 3 bases and J by 2 bases, with 10 bases between them. The CDR3 is CAWRIRGTNEKLFF. The CDR3 region has the DNA TGTGCCTGGAGGATACGGGGTACTAATGAAAAACTGTTTTTT.

V gene TRBV28 combines with J gene TRBJ1-4, with 7 bases identical to TRBD1. There are 15 residues in the CDR3. With 4 bases clipped from V and 4 bases from J, the junction kept 6 bases outside the gene matches. Looked up from germline, CDR1 is MDHEN and CDR2 is SYDVKM. CDR3 in amino acids: CASSSRRQGNEKLFF. CDR3 coding DNA: TGTGCCAGCAGTTCCCGTCGACAGGGTAATGAAAAACTGTTTTTT.

The chain combines TRBV6-5 with TRBJ1-1; D remains ambiguous. Trimming left V 7 bases short and J 1 base short, with 10 bases between. Germline assignment: CDR1 MNHEY and CDR2 SVGAGI. CDR3 length: 13 residues. CDR3 coding DNA: TGTGCCAGCACAGCGGGTTCGAACACTGAAGCTTTCTTT. Amino acids: CASTAGSNTEAFF.

The gene calls are TRBV19 and TRBJ1-3; D is unclear. From germline, CDR1 is LNHDA and CDR2 SQIVND (reference sequence). Deletions cut 5 bases from V and 4 bases from J, with 18 bases between. This CDR3 is built from 16 residues. The CDR3 DNA reads as TGTGCCAGTAGTCCGTCTGGGAGTGGGAGAGGAAACACCATATATTTT. This translates into CASSPSGSGRGNTIYF.

The gene calls are TRBV20-1 and TRBJ1-5; 7 bases line up with TRBD1. The CDR3 length is 14 residues. V gave up 3 bases and J gave up 4 bases; unmatched junction bases: 6. In germline, CDR1 is DFQATT, CDR2 SNEGSKA (reference sequence). This CDR3 reads CSASDGQENQPQHF. CDR3 nucleotide sequence: TGCAGTGCTAGTGACGGACAGGAGAATCAGCCCCAGCATTTT.

The CDR3 reads CASSQEGTHYYGYTF. For the CDR3, the DNA is TGTGCCAGCAGCCAAGAAGGGACACATTACTATGGCTACACCTTC. J is TRBJ1-2 and V is TRBV3-1 (or the pseudogene TRBV3-2); weak D call: TRBD1 (6 bases). From germline, CDR1 is LGHDT and CDR2 YNNKEL (reference sequence). The germline V and J ends were trimmed by 0 bases and 3 bases, with 11 bases remaining between them. The CDR3 extends over 15 amino acids.

The V and J genes are TRBV28 and TRBJ1-4; 10 bases align to TRBD1. This CDR3 is 15 amino acids long. J gave up 8 bases and V 0 bases, and 3 bases lay outside the gene matches. Germline V gene data show CDR1 as MDHEN and CDR2 as SYDVKM. CDR3 region: CASSLWGQGNEKLFF. CDR3 sequence (DNA): TGTGCCAGCAGTTTATGGGGACAGGGGAACGAAAAACTGTTTTTT.

This clone was recorded once. The chain has TRBV2 and TRBJ2-3, with TRBD2 matching 11 bases. The ends lost 6 bases at V and 3 bases at J; junction bases unmatched: 20. CDR1 is SNHLY, CDR2 FYNNEI, per germline. The CDR3 covers 20 residues. CDR3 region: CASREGQSVSSGRGTDTQYF. The CDR3, as DNA: TGTGCCAGCAGAGAGGGACAATCCGTTAGTAGCGGGAGGGGGACAGATACGCAGTATTTT.

The V and J genes are TRBV9 and TRBJ2-1; possibly TRBD2 for D (5 bases). Trimming shortened V by 6 bases and J by 11 bases, and 12 bases separated the two germline ends. CDR1 is SGDLS and CDR2 is YYNGEE in the germline V gene. This CDR3 comprises 11 residues. The CDR3 nucleotides read TGTGCCAGCACCAGCTCGGGGAAGCAGTTCTTC. Its protein is CASTSSGKQFF.

This rearrangement joins TRBV6-5 to TRBJ1-3; D uncertain. The germline gives CDR1 MNHEY, CDR2 SVGAGI. The CDR3 totals 15 residues. V lost 5 bases to trimming and J lost 0 bases, with 11 bases between them. CDR3 coding DNA: TGTGCCAGCAGTCCTCGTACAAACTCTGGAAACACCATATATTTT. It encodes CASSPRTNSGNTIYF.

The gene calls are TRBV19 and TRBJ1-1, with D uncertain. Germline assignment: CDR1 LNHDA and CDR2 SQIVND (reference sequence). This CDR3 is built from 14 residues. Trimming removed 3 bases from V and 2 bases from J, with 10 bases in between. CDR3 in amino acids: CASSMDRGNTEAFF. The CDR3 DNA reads TGTGCCAGTAGTATGGATCGGGGAAACACTGAAGCTTTCTTT. The full variable domain, rest sourced from reference TRBV19 and TRBJ1-1, is DGGITQSPKYLFRKEGQNVTLSCEQNLNHDAMYWYRQDPGQGLRLIYYSQIVNDFQKGDIAEGYSVSREKKESFPLTVTSAQKNPTAFYLCASSMDRGNTEAFFGQGTRLTVV.

The chain recombines TRBV28 with TRBJ2-1; 7 bases agree with TRBD1. In germline, CDR1 is MDHEN, CDR2 SYDVKM. There are 14 residues in the CDR3. V shed 4 bases, J shed 6 bases, and the junction held 6 bases outside the gene matches. The DNA of the CDR3 is TGTGCCAGCAGTTCGGGACAGAGGGGCAATGAGCAGTTCTTC. Translating it yields CASSSGQRGNEQFF.

This chain uses TRBV11-2 with TRBJ2-7; 11 nucleotides align to TRBD2. The junction had 9 bases not matched to a gene; V was cut back by 5 bases and J by 3 bases. There are 16 residues in the CDR3. Germline CDR1 SGHAT, CDR2 FQNNGV. The CDR3 coding sequence is TGTGCCAGCAGCCGTCCGACTAGCGGGACTATCTACGAGCAGTACTTC. This translates into CASSRPTSGTIYEQYF.

The gene calls are TRBV3-1 (or the pseudogene TRBV3-2) and TRBJ2-6; D unclear. V dropped 1 base and J dropped 2 bases, with 6 bases sitting between them. The CDR3 is 15 amino acids. Germline lookup yields CDR1 LGHDT and CDR2 YNNKEL (reference sequence). CDR3 sequence reads: CASSQAGAGANVLTF. DNA for the CDR3: TGTGCCAGCAGCCAAGCCGGAGCTGGGGCCAACGTCCTGACTTTC.

The genes are TRBV5-6 and TRBJ2-7, with 10 bases matching TRBD2. Losses at the gene ends were 7 bases for V and 6 bases for J; bases not matched to a gene: 13. In germline, CDR1 is SGHDT, CDR2 YYEEEE. The CDR3 totals 15 residues. For the CDR3, the DNA is TGTGCCAGCCAACTCCGGGGGGGACTAGCGCGCGAGCAGTACTTC. Protein product: CASQLRGGLAREQYF.

Concerning this clone: Different DNA sequences within this sample yield the same CDR3. The chain has TRBV4-1 and TRBJ1-5; D not resolved. V was pared by 0 bases and J by 7 bases, with 7 bases between. The CDR3 has 13 residues. The germline CDR1 and CDR2 sequences are MGHRA and YSYEKL. CDR3 amino acids: CASSQDRGQPQHF. CDR3 in DNA: TGCGCCAGCAGCCAAGACCGAGGGCAGCCCCAGCATTTT.

V usage is TRBV13 and J usage is TRBJ2-7; 9 nucleotides match TRBD1. V was pared by 4 bases and J by 3 bases, with 4 bases of the junction left unmatched. CDR3 length: 14 residues. Per the germline V gene, CDR1 is PRHDT and CDR2 is FYEKMQ (reference sequence). For the CDR3, the DNA is TGTGCCAGCAGCTCGGGACAGGGAAACTACGAGCAGTACTTC. Translated, it gives CASSSGQGNYEQYF.

The rearrangement links TRBV3-1 (or the pseudogene TRBV3-2) to TRBJ2-1; 7 nucleotides match TRBD1. The CDR3 totals 15 residues. The V and J ends lost 4 bases and 6 bases, in that order; junction bases with no gene match: 9. Germline V lookup: CDR1 LGHDT, CDR2 YNNKEL (reference sequence). CDR3 loop: CASSRRTGASNEQFF. For the CDR3, the DNA is TGTGCCAGCAGCCGTAGAACAGGGGCCTCCAATGAGCAGTTCTTC.

The chain recombines TRBV30 with TRBJ2-1; 8 bases match TRBD2. The V gene's germline CDR1 is GTSNPN and CDR2 SVGIG (reference sequence). This CDR3 comprises 19 residues. Trimming at V came to 2 bases and at J to 5 bases, leaving 20 bases not matched to a gene. This CDR3 reads CAWSSSGGGRFRGNNEQFF. In DNA form, the CDR3 reads TGTGCCTGGAGTTCTTCTGGGGGCGGGAGGTTTAGGGGTAACAATGAGCAGTTCTTC.

V and J are TRBV27 and TRBJ2-1, with D tentatively TRBD2 (6 bases). Trimming stripped 2 bases from V and 4 bases from J, with 21 bases between. This CDR3 is 18 amino acids long. Germline CDR1 is MNHEY and CDR2 is SMNVEV (reference sequence). CDR3 protein: CASSLILGGLQGYNEQFF. The CDR3 region has the DNA TGTGCCAGCAGTTTAATTCTTGGCGGACTACAAGGGTACAATGAGCAGTTCTTC.

The chain links TRBV4-2 to TRBJ2-1; 7 bases match TRBD2. V gave up 0 bases and J gave up 8 bases; unmatched junction bases: 13. CDR1 and CDR2 (germline): LGHNA, YNFKEQ. The CDR3 is made up of 17 amino acids. The CDR3: CASSQDGTTPRGDEQFF. The CDR3 region has the DNA TGTGCCAGCAGCCAAGATGGGACCACACCCCGGGGGGATGAGCAGTTCTTC.

The chain has TRBV2 and TRBJ2-1; 7 nucleotides agree with TRBD2. Germline CDR1 and CDR2: SNHLY and FYNNEI. The CDR3 is 17 residues long. Germline trimming cut 5 bases from V and 1 base from J; bases unmatched to any gene: 11. The CDR3 loop reads CASSLTSISSSYNEQFF. DNA for the CDR3: TGTGCCAGCAGTTTGACTAGCATCAGTTCTTCCTACAATGAGCAGTTCTTC.

On this clone itself: The same CDR3 also results from other DNA sequences found in this sample. The chain joins TRBV18 to TRBJ2-5; D is uncertain. This CDR3 is built from 13 residues. Germline CDR1 is KGHSH and CDR2 is LQKENI. V shed 1 base and J shed 2 bases, with 5 bases lying between them. CDR3 nucleotide sequence: TGTGCCAGCTCACCACGGCAGCAAGAGACCCAGTACTTC. This codes for CASSPRQQETQYF.

This chain links TRBV30 with TRBJ2-1, with 11 bases that match TRBD2. CDR1 is GTSNPN and CDR2 is SVGIG in the germline V gene (reference sequence). This CDR3 is 17 amino acids long. With 1 base clipped from V and 4 bases from J, the junction kept 9 bases outside the gene matches. CDR3 protein: CAWSGKGLAVTYNEQFF. CDR3 sequence (DNA): TGTGCCTGGAGTGGAAAGGGACTAGCGGTAACTTACAATGAGCAGTTCTTC.

The chain uses TRBV27 and TRBJ2-1, with no clear D. V lost 6 bases and J lost 0, with 9 bases in between. The CDR3 has 14 amino acids. Germline CDR1 MNHEY, CDR2 SMNVEV (reference sequence). The CDR3 bases are TGTGCCAGCAGGGTGACGGGCTCCTACAATGAGCAGTTCTTC. Translated, it gives CASRVTGSYNEQFF.

This rearrangement joins TRBV2 to TRBJ2-3, with a possible D match to TRBD1 (6 bases). The V end lost 2 bases, the J end lost 2 bases, and 8 bases lay between the germline ends. The germline CDR1 and CDR2 sequences are SNHLY and FYNNEI. The CDR3 is made up of 14 amino acids. In nucleotides, the CDR3 is TGTGCCAGCAGTGAACAGGGACACACAGATACGCAGTATTTT. It translates to CASSEQGHTDTQYF.

The chain joins TRBV28 to TRBJ1-4; TRBD1 is a possible D gene (6 bases). From germline, CDR1 is MDHEN and CDR2 SYDVKM. The CDR3 spans 17 residues. The V end lost 7 bases, the J end lost 8 bases, and 26 bases lay between the germline ends. CDR3 region: CASKAILVGQGSEKLFF. The CDR3 DNA is TGTGCCAGCAAAGCGATCTTGGTTGGGCAGGGGAGCGAAAAACTGTTTTTT.

The V and J genes are TRBV6-1 and TRBJ1-5; 7 bases align to TRBD1. Germline values: CDR1 MNHNS, CDR2 SASEGT. This CDR3 is 18 amino acids long. V was clipped by 4 bases and J by 1 base; unmatched bases: 13. As DNA, the CDR3 is TGTGCCAGCAGTGCGGGACAGCTAAGGGCTACGAGCAATCAGCCCCAGCATTTT. Amino acid sequence: CASSAGQLRATSNQPQHF.

This chain links TRBV11-3 with TRBJ2-2; D is uncertain. The germline V and J ends were trimmed by 1 base and 6 bases, with 9 bases remaining between them. The CDR3 extends over 14 amino acids. Germline-derived CDR1 and CDR2 are SGHNT and YENEEA. CDR3 in DNA: TGTGCCAGCAGCTTAGTGTCAACGGCCGGGGAGCTGTTTTTT. Its protein is CASSLVSTAGELFF.

This rearrangement joins TRBV3-1 (or the pseudogene TRBV3-2) to TRBJ2-7; TRBD1 is a possible D gene (5 bases). The CDR3 consists of 14 residues. The germline gives CDR1 LGHDT, CDR2 YNNKEL (reference sequence). V was cut by 6 bases and J by 6 bases, with 18 bases left in between. The CDR3 region has the DNA TGTGCCAGCAGGTCCCAGGGTGTTGGTGGCGAGCAGTACTTC. As protein: CASRSQGVGGEQYF.